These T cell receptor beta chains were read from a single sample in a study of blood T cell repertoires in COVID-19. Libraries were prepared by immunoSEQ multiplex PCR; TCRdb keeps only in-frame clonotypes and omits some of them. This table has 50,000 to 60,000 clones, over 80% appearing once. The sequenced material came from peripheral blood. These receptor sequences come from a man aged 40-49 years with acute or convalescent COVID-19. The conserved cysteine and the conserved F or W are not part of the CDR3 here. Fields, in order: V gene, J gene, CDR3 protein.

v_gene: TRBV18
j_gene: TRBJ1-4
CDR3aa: ASCRGHGEKLF

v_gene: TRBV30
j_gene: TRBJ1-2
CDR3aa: AWSETSYGYT

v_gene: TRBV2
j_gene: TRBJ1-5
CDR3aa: ASRLGWSSNQPQH

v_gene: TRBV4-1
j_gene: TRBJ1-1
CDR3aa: ASSQDQGLMNTEAF

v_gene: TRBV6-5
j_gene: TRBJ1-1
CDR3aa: ASRQGAGTEAF

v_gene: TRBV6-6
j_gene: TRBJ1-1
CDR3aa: ASSYSGGSGEAF

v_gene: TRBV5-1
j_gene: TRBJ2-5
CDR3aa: ASRNPGEPQY

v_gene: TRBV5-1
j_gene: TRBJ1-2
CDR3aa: ASSPPVGGPGGYT

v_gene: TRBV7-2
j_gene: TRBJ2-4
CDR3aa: ASSLFTGTKNIQY

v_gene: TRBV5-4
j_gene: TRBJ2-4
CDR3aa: ASSLGGTLAKNIQY

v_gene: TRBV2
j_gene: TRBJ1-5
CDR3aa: ASSEVRGGNQPQH

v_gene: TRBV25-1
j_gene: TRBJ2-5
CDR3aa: ASIAGGPFQETQY

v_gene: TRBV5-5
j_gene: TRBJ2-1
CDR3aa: ASGQGARNEQF

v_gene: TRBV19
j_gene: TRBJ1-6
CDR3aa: ASSSSPIGNRGNSPLH

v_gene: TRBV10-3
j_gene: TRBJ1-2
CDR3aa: AISGWANYGYT

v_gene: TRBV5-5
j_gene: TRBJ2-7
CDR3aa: ASSFSVNEQY

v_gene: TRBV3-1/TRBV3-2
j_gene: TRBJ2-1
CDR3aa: ASSLHTQGAEQF

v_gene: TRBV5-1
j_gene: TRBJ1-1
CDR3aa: ASSHTGDTEAF

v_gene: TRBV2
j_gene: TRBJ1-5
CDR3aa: ASSEALIVGPQH

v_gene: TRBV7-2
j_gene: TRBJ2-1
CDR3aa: ASSFLSGGRYNEQF

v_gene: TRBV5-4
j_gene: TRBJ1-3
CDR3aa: ASRSQEPGNTIY

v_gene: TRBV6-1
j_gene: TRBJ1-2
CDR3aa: ASSEGGTGGRSGGYT

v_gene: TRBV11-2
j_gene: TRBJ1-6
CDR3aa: ASSLAQGVYSPLH

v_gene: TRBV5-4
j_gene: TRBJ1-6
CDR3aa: ASSIQGRNYNSPLH

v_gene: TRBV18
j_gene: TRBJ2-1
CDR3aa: ASSPGGGGREQF

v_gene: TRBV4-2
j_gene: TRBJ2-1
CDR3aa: ASSHEGVGREGLNNEQF

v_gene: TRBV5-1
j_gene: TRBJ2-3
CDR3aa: ASSLWGLAGSTDTQY

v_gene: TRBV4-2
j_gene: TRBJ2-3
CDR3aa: ASSQDGGFTDTQY

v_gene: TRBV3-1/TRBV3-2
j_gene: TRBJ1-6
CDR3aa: ASRTGTATSPLH

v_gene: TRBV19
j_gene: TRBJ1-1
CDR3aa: ASSIRAGGGTEAF

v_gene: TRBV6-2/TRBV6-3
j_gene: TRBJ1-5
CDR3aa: ASSFSSQPQH

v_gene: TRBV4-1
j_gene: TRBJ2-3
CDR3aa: ASSPSGHVTDTQY

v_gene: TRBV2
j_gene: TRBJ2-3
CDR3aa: ASSPAGRGDTQY

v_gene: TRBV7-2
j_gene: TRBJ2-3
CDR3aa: ASSLRQGSPSTDTQY

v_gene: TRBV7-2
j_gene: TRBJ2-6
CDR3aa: ASSLASRGANVLT

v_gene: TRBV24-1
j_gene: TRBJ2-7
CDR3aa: ATSDLVGTGY

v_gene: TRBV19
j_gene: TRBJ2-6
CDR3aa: ASSPGQGAAGANVLT

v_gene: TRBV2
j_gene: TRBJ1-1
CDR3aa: ASSDRGNTEAF

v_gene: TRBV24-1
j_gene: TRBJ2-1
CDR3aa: ATSGGLKDEQF

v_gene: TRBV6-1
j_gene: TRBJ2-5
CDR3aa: ASSDASGGRETQY

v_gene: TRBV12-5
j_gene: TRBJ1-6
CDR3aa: ASGFVTGGNSPLH